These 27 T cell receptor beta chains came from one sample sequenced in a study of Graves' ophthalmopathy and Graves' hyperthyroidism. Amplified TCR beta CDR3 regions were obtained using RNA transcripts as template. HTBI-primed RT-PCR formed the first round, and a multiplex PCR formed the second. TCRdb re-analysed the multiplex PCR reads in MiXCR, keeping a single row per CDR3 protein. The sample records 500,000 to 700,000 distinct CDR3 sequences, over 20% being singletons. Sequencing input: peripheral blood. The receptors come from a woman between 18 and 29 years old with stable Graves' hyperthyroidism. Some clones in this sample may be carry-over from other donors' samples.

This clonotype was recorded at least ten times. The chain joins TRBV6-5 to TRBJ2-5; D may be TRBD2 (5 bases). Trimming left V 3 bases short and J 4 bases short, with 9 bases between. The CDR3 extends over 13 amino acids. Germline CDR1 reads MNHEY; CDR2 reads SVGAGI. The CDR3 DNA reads TGTGCCAGCAGTTATCTGCGGGCAGAGACCCAGTACTTC. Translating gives CASSYLRAETQYF.

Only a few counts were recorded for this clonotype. The CDR3 spells CATKPGGNTEAFF. DNA for the CDR3: TGTGCCACCAAACCGGGAGGGAACACTGAAGCTTTCTTT. The chain employs TRBV24-1 and TRBJ1-1, with D uncertain. Germline V gene lookup returns CDR1 KGHDR and CDR2 SFDVKD. The CDR3 sequence is 13 residues long. V was cut by 8 bases and J by 1 base, with 10 bases left in between.

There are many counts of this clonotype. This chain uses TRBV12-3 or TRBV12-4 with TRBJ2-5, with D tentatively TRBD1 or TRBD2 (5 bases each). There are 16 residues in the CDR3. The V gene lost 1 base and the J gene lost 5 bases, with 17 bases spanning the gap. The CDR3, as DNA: TGTGCCAGCAGTTTAGGGGTCGGGGCTAAGCGGGAGACCCAGTACTTC. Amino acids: CASSLGVGAKRETQYF.

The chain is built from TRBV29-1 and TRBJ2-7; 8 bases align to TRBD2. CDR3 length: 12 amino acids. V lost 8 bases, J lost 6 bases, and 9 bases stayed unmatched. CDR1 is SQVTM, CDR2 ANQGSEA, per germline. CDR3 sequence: CSHSGRRVEQYF. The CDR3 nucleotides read TGCAGCCACAGCGGGAGAAGGGTCGAGCAGTACTTC.

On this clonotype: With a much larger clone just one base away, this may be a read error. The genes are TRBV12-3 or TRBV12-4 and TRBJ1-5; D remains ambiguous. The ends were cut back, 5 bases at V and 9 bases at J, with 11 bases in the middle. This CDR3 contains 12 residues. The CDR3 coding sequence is TGTGCCAGCAGTACGGACCCTCGGCCCCAGCATTTT. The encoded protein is CASSTDPRPQHF.

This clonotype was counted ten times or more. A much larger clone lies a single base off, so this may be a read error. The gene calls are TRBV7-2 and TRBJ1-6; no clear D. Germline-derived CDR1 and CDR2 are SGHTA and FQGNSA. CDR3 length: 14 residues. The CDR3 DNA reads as TGTGCCAGCAGCCTGGACGGGTGGAATTCACACCTCCACTTT. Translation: CASSLDGWNSHLHF.

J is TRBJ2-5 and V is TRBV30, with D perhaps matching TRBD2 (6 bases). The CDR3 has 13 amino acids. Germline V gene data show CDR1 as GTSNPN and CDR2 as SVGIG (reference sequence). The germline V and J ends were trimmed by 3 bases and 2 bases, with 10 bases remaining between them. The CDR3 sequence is CAWSAGSQETQYF. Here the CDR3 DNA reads TGTGCCTGGAGCGCGGGGAGTCAAGAGACCCAGTACTTC.

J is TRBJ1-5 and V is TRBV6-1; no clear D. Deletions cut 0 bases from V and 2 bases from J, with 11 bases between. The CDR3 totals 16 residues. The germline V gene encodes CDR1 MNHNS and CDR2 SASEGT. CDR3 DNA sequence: TGTGCCAGCAGTGAAGCGATACCCTGGGGCAATCAGCCCCAGCATTTT. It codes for CASSEAIPWGNQPQHF.

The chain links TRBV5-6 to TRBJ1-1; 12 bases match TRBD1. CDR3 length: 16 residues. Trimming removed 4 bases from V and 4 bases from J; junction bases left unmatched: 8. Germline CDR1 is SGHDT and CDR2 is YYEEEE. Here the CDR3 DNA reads TGTGCCAGCAGCCGGGACAGGGGGCGCGTGAGCACTGAAGCTTTCTTT. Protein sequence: CASSRDRGRVSTEAFF. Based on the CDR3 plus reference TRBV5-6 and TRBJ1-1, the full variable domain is DAGVTQSPTHLIKTRGQQVTLRCSPKSGHDTVSWYQQALGQGPQFIFQYYEEEERQRGNFPDRFSGHQFPNYSSELNVNALLLGDSALYLCASSRDRGRVSTEAFFGQGTRLTVV.

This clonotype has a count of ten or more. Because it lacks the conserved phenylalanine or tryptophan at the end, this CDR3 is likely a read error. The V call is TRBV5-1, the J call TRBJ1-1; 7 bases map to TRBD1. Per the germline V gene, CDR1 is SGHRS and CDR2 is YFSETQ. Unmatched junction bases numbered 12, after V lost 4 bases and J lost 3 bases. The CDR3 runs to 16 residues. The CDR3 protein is CASSDRPGQSYTEAFS. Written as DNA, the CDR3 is TGCGCCAGCAGCGATCGACCGGGACAGAGCTACACTGAAGCTTTCTCT.

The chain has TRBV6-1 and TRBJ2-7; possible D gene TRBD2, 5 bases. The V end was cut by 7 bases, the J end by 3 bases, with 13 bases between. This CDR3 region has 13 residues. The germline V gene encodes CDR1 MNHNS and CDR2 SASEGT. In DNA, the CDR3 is TGTGCCAGCACGGAGGACCCGGGCTACGAGCAGTACTTC. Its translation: CASTEDPGYEQYF.

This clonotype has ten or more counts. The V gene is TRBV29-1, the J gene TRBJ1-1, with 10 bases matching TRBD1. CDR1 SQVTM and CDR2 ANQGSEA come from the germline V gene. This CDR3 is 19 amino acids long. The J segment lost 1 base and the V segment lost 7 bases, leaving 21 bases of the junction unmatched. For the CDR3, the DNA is TGCAGCGGAAGTGACAGGGGGCTGAGTGAGGGTTTTCGGAACACTGAAGCTTTCTTT. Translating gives CSGSDRGLSEGFRNTEAFF.

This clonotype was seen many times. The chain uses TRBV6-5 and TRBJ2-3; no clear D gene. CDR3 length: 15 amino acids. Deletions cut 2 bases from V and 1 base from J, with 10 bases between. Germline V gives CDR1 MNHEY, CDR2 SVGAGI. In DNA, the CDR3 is TGTGCCAGCAGTTACGGCGATCTACGCACAGATACGCAGTATTTT. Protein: CASSYGDLRTDTQYF.

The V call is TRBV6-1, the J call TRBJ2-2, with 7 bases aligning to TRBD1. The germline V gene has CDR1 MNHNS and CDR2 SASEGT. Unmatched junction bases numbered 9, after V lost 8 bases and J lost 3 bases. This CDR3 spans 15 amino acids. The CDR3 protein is CASDEYTGDTGELFF. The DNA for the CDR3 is TGTGCCAGCGACGAGTATACAGGGGACACCGGGGAGCTGTTTTTT.

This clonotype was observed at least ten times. This CDR3 reads CASSLAGEVYGYTF. CDR3 coding DNA: TGCGCCAGCAGCTTGGCCGGGGAGGTGTATGGCTACACCTTC. The chain employs TRBV5-1 and TRBJ1-2; D remains unclear. This CDR3 comprises 14 residues. V lost 0 bases, J lost 5 bases, and 11 bases lay in between. Germline V gene lookup returns CDR1 SGHRS and CDR2 YFSETQ.

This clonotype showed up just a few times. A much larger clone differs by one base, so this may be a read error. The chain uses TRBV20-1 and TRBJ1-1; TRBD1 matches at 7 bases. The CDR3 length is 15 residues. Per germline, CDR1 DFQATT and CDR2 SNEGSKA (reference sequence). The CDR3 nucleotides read TGCAGTGCTAGAGATCGTAGGGGGCGGAACACTGAAGCTTGCTTT. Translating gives CSARDRRGRNTEACF.

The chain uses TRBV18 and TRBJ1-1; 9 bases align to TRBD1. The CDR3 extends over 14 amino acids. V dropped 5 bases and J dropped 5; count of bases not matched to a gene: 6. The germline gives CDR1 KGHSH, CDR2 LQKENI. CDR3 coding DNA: TGTGCCAGCTCAACACAGGGGGCTTGGACTGAAGCTTTCTTT. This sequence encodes CASSTQGAWTEAFF.

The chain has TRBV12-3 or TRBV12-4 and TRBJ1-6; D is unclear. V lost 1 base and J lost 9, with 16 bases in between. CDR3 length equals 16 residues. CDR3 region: CASSLGGFGRGSPLHF. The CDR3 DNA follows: TGTGCCAGCAGTTTAGGAGGATTTGGACGCGGTTCACCCCTCCACTTT.

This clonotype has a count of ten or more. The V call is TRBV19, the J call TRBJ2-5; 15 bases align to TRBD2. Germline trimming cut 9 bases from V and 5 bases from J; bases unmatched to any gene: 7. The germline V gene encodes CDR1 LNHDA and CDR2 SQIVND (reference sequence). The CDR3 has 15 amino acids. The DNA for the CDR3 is TGTGCCAGCAGGACTAGCGGGAGGGGTCGTGAGACCCAGTACTTC. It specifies CASRTSGRGRETQYF.

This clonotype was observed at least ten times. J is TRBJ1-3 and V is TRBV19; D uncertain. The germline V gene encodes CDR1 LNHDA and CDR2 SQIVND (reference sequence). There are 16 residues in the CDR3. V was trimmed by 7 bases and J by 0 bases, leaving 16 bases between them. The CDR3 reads CASMGLEANSGNTIYF. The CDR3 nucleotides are TGTGCCAGTATGGGTTTAGAAGCAAACTCTGGAAACACCATATATTTT.

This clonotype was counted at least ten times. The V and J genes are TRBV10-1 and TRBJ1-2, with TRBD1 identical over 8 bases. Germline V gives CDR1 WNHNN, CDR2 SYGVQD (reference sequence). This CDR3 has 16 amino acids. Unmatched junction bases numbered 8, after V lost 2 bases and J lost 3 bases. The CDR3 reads CASSEPDGQGHYGYTF. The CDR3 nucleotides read TGCGCCAGCAGTGAGCCCGACGGACAGGGACACTATGGCTACACCTTC.

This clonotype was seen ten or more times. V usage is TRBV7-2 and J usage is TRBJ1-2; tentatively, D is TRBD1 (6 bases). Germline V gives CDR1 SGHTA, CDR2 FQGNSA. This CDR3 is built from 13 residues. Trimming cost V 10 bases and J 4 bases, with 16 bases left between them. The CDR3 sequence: CANRLLDSYGYTF. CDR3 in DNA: TGTGCCAACCGACTCTTGGACAGCTATGGCTACACCTTC.

The CDR3 sequence: CASSILRDSRFYF. The CDR3 DNA reads as TGTGCCAGCAGCATCCTCCGGGACAGTAGGTTTTACTTC. The chain carries TRBV7-9 and TRBJ2-7; 7 bases line up with TRBD1. The germline V gene encodes CDR1 SEHNR and CDR2 FQNEAQ (reference sequence). There are 13 residues in the CDR3. The trim removed 5 bases at V and 13 bases at J, leaving 14 bases unmatched.

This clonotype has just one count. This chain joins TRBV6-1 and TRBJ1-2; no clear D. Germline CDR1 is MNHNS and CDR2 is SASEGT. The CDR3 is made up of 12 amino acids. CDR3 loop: CSNGGPHYGYTF. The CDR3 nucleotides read TGTAGTAACGGTGGTCCCCACTATGGCTACACCTTC.

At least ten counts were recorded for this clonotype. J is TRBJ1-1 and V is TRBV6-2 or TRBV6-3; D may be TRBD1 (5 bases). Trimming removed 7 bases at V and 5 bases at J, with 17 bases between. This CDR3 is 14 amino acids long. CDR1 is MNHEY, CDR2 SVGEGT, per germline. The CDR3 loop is CASIERGRWTEAFF. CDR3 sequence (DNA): TGTGCCAGCATCGAGAGGGGTCGGTGGACTGAAGCTTTCTTT.

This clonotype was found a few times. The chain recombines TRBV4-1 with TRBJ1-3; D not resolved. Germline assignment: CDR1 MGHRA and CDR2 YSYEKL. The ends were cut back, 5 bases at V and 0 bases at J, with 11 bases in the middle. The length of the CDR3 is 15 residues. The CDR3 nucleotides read TGCGCCAGCAGCGAAACCACGAACTCTGGAAACACCATATATTTT. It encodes CASSETTNSGNTIYF.

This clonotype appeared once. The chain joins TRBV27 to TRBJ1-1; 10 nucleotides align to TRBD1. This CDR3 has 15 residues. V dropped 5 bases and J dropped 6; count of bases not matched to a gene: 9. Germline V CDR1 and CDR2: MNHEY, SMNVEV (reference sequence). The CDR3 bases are TGTGCCAGCAGTCCCAGACAGGGGGCTCGTCCTGAAGCTTTCTTT. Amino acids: CASSPRQGARPEAFF.